This T cell receptor beta chain was obtained from a study of cytotoxic CD8 clonotypes in ibrutinib-treated CLL. As for the study in general: With a range of 6 to 36, the median treatment time before response samples were taken was roughly twelve months. Each sample contained, on average, under 270,000 productive templates and about 88,000 productive rearrangements.

The study's findings and limits: Clonality, elevated at ibrutinib response, dropped back toward baseline at progression.

Depth targeted 1 in 200,000 to 1 in 1 million T cells, averaging 10x coverage per clonotype. Libraries were prepared by immunoSEQ multiplex PCR; TCRdb keeps only in-frame clonotypes and omits some of them. The sample has about 200,000 clones, 75% to 85% seen once. The CDR3 runs to 18 residues. CDR1 is MGHDK and CDR2 is SYGVNS in the germline V gene. With 0 bases removed from V and 4 bases from J, the gap between germline ends came to 21 bases. As for this clone: Its antigen is as yet unknown.

The chain recombines TRBV25-1 with TRBJ1-2; TRBD1 is a possible D gene (6 bases). The sequence was collected from a human donor with chronic lymphocytic leukemia. The material sequenced was PBMCs, taken after 12 months of ibrutinib treatment. This chain's CDR3 is CASSEYVVGTGYRYGYTF. In DNA, the CDR3 is TGTGCCAGCAGTGAATATGTTGTGGGAACAGGGTATCGCTATGGCTACACCTTC.